The present T cell receptor (beta chain) was sequenced within a study of shared clonotypes between healthy human individuals. Profiled with immunoSEQ multiplex PCR; TCRdb holds only in-frame clones, not every one. The sample has millions of clones, approximately 95% seen once. Sequencing was performed on naive CD4+ T cells sorted from blood. Noted subset: CD45RA+ positively selected. The sequence derives from a man aged 18 to 30 in good health.

CDR3 DNA: TGTGCCAGCAGCACGACTAGCGGGGGGCCATTTAGCACAGATACGCAGTATTTT. This sequence encodes CASSTTSGGPFSTDTQYF. This chain uses TRBV7-2 with TRBJ2-3; the match to TRBD2 covers 13 bases. Germline CDR1 reads SGHTA; CDR2 reads FQGNSA. The CDR3 contains 18 residues. With V trimmed by 5 bases and J by 0 bases, 8 bases remained unmatched.